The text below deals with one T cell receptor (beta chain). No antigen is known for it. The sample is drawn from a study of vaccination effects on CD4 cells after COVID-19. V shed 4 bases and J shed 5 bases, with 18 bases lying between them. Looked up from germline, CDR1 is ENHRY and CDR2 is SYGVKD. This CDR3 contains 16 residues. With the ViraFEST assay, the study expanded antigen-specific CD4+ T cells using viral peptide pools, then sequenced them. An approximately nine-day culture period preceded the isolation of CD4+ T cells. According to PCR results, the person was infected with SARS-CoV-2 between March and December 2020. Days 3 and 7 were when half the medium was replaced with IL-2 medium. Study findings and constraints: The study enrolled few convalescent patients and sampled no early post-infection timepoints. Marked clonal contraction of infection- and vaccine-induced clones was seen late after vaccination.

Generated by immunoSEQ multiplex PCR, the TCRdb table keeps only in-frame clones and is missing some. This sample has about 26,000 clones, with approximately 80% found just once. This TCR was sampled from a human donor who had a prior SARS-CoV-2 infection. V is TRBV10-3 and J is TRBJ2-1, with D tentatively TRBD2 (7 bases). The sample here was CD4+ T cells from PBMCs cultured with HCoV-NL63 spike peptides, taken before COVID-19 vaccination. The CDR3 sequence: CAISGRGLADHNEQFF. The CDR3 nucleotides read TGTGCCATCAGTGGGCGGGGGCTAGCGGATCACAATGAGCAGTTCTTC.